This TCR beta chain was identified in a study of blood T cell repertoires in COVID-19 (dated by TCRdb to between 2020 and 2021). Notes on the research overall: Samples from collaborators originated in the United States, Italy and Spain and spanned both the acute and convalescent phases of COVID-19. Subjects who had been exposed to COVID-19, were actively infected with it, or had recovered from it provided the deeply sampled blood TCRbeta repertoires that made up the dataset. The samples were drawn from the first 160 participants of the ongoing ImmuneRACE study and from 1,200 or so subjects provided by 6 global collaborators. Nearly every sample came with metadata listing a de-identified subject ID, COVID-19 status, age in years and sex. HLA class I and class II types, where available, came from metadata supplied by the sample provider rather than from assay-based typing. The repertoires were released in a freely available public database intended as a resource for research on the immune response to SARS-CoV-2. The material from the prospective study consisted of cDNA or gDNA derived from T cells, B-cell-depleted T cells, or PBMCs. General findings and caveats noted by the study authors: How much clinical and demographic metadata was included differed by source and by participant, and the metadata was provided uncurated.

TCRbeta CDR3 regions were amplified from genomic DNA using the immunoSEQ Assay, a bias-controlled multiplex PCR. Processing in the source paper ran as follows. The number of nucleated cells in each sample was estimated by amplification of reference gene primers within the assay. To quantify the absolute abundance of each unique TCRbeta CDR3 rearrangement, sequence reads were collapsed and filtered. For each sample, productive Simpson clonality was calculated by taking the square root of Simpson's diversity index across productive rearrangements. Held by TCRdb, this immuneACCESS table contains in-frame sequences only and omits some clones. Under half of the omission traces to an unresolved V gene where checked; the cause of the rest is unknown. V, J and clone size are taken as reported in that table, and D and trimming were inferred from the DNA itself. A total of 200,000 to 250,000 clones appear in this sample, 80% to 85% of them only once. The ten largest make up more than 2.5% of the sample.

Samples from volunteer blood donors who had recovered from COVID-19 were contributed by a second Seattle source. The collaborating institutions used their own protocols to collect whole blood in K2EDTA tubes. For TCRbeta analysis, collaborator samples were shipped as frozen whole blood, as isolated PBMCs, or as DNA extracted from either sample type. The CDR3, from cysteine to phenylalanine, totals 18 residues. Only CDR3 DNA remains: 54 bases, in frame from the first base. CDR1 and CDR2 are read off the germline V gene as MGHRA and YSYEKL. The junction shows trimming of 1 base on V and 6 bases on J, plus 21 bases between the germline ends. On this clone itself: Its antigen remains unidentified. No qualities accompany the bases; no much larger clone lies one base away.

The sequence links TRBV4-1 to TRBJ2-2, and perhaps TRBD2 as D gene, on 9 matching bases. The TCR was taken from a woman in her 30s who had recovered from COVID-19. Sequencing used peripheral blood. CDR3 reads: CASSQGTGLSGRSGELFF. The sequenced DNA: TGCGCCAGCAGCCAAGGGACAGGGCTTAGCGGGAGATCCGGGGAGCTGTTTTTT.